A single sample is the source of the 11 T cell receptor beta chains below, sequenced in a study of human T cells and chemical hapten exposure. This sample's time point: patch test 3, about 24 weeks after DPC sensitization. Treatment given: therapeutic diphenylcyclopropenone sensitization with weekly scalp DPC. MiXCR was run by TCRdb on the RACE reads, yielding one entry per CDR3 protein. The sample has about 190,000 distinct CDR3 sequences, 24% seen once. Sequencing was performed on whole blood, taken in connection with sensitization to the hapten diphenylcyclopropenone (DPC). Receptors were obtained from a woman aged 40 to 50 with alopecia areata. Some clones in this sample may be carry-over from other donors' samples.

The chain combines TRBV7-2 with TRBJ2-1; D gene unclear. The germline V gene has CDR1 SGHTA and CDR2 FQGNSA. The CDR3 runs 11 residues. The V end was cut by 2 bases, the J end by 8 bases, with 4 bases between. CDR3: CASSLFDEQFF. For the CDR3, the DNA is TGTGCCAGCAGCTTATTCGATGAGCAGTTCTTC.

The sample holds a few counts of this clonotype. This chain joins TRBV29-1 and TRBJ1-4, with 7 bases aligning to TRBD1. The CDR3 is 17 residues long. Trimming removed 0 bases from V and 0 bases from J; junction bases left unmatched: 7. Germline loops: CDR1 SQVTM, CDR2 ANQGSEA. CDR3 in amino acids: CSVEDPGQKATNEKLFF. DNA of the CDR3: TGCAGCGTTGAAGATCCGGGACAGAAGGCAACTAATGAAAAACTGTTTTTT.

The chain links TRBV7-2 to TRBJ2-5, with no clear D. CDR1 and CDR2 (germline): SGHTA, FQGNSA. The CDR3 length is 14 residues. V shed 5 bases and J shed 2 bases, with 12 bases lying between them. The DNA for the CDR3 is TGTGCCAGCAGCAGTCCCGGGCTACAAGAGACCCAGTACTTC. Translated: CASSSPGLQETQYF. Full variable domain (missing parts from reference TRBV7-2 and TRBJ2-5): GAGVSQSPSNKVTEKGKDVELRCDPISGHTALYWYRQSLGQGLEFLIYFQGNSAPDKSGLPSDRFSAERTGGSVSTLTIQRTQQEDSAVYLCASSSPGLQETQYFGPGTRLLVL.

This clonotype was observed a single time. The chain joins TRBV28 to TRBJ2-7; 13 nucleotides agree with TRBD2. The CDR3 loop spans 14 amino acids. CDR1 is MDHEN, CDR2 SYDVKM, per germline. V was pared by 6 bases and J by 4 bases, with 3 bases of the junction left unmatched. CDR3: CASRTGLAGYEQYF. The CDR3 DNA is TGTGCCAGCAGGACGGGACTAGCGGGGTACGAGCAGTACTTC.

In its sample, this clonotype was seen a few times. The chain combines TRBV7-9 with TRBJ2-5; tentative D call: TRBD2 (5 bases). CDR3 length equals 15 residues. Germline assignment: CDR1 SEHNR and CDR2 FQNEAQ (reference sequence). The V and J ends lost 1 base and 5 bases respectively, with 14 bases between them. The CDR3 DNA sequence: TGTGCCAGCAGCTTAGGTGGACTTAGGGTGGAGACCCAGTACTTC. This translates into CASSLGGLRVETQYF.

This clonotype showed up just a few times. V is TRBV29-1 and J is TRBJ2-7; TRBD2 aligns across 12 bases. The germline gives CDR1 SQVTM, CDR2 ANQGSEA. This CDR3 spans 13 amino acids. The V segment lost 1 base and the J segment 7 bases; nucleotides outside the gene matches: 2. Written as DNA, the CDR3 is TGCAGCGTTGAAGTGGGACTAGCGGGTGAGCAGTACTTC. Its translation is CSVEVGLAGEQYF.

This clonotype has just a few counts. V gene TRBV4-1 combines with J gene TRBJ2-3; possibly TRBD1 for D (5 bases). Germline V gene sequence: CDR1 MGHRA, CDR2 YSYEKL. The CDR3 loop spans 15 amino acids. The germline V and J ends were trimmed by 2 bases and 7 bases, with 16 bases remaining between them. The chain's CDR3 is CASSQPWGRFNTQYF. DNA for the CDR3: TGCGCCAGCAGCCAACCTTGGGGCAGATTTAATACGCAGTATTTT.

Only a few counts were recorded for this clonotype. The chain recombines TRBV3-1 with TRBJ2-1, with D unresolved. V gave up 3 bases and J gave up 9 bases, with 21 bases separating them. This CDR3 has 16 residues. Germline CDR1 LGHDT, CDR2 YNNKEL (reference sequence). The CDR3 loop reads CASSQAGQAPTTEQFF. CDR3 coding DNA: TGTGCCAGCAGCCAGGCCGGGCAGGCTCCTACAACTGAGCAGTTCTTC.

V is TRBV20-1 and J is TRBJ2-3; TRBD2 is a possible D gene (5 bases). The CDR3 runs to 13 residues. The ends were cut back, 4 bases at V and 2 bases at J, with 10 bases in the middle. CDR1 and CDR2 (germline): DFQATT, SNEGSKA (reference sequence). DNA of the CDR3: TGCAGTGCTACGACTACCTACACAGATACGCAGTATTTT. This sequence encodes CSATTTYTDTQYF.

The chain joins TRBV6-2 or TRBV6-3 to TRBJ1-1, with a possible D match to TRBD1 (6 bases). CDR1 is MNHEY and CDR2 is SVGEGT in the germline V gene. The CDR3 totals 15 residues. V was clipped by 2 bases and J by 0 bases, with 10 bases between them. CDR3 nucleotides: TGTGCCAGCAGTTACCCCGGACAGTTGAACACTGAAGCTTTCTTT. Protein product: CASSYPGQLNTEAFF.

This clonotype has a count of ten or more. The J gene is TRBJ2-7, the V gene TRBV28; D may be TRBD1 or TRBD2 (6 bases each). This CDR3 comprises 14 residues. Between the trimmed V and J ends, which lost 8 bases and 5 bases, there was a span of 19 bases. Germline V gene data show CDR1 as MDHEN and CDR2 as SYDVKM. In DNA form, the CDR3 reads TGTGCCAGCGTAGAGGGGGGCAGGGCGGACGAGCAGTACTTC. As protein: CASVEGGRADEQYF.